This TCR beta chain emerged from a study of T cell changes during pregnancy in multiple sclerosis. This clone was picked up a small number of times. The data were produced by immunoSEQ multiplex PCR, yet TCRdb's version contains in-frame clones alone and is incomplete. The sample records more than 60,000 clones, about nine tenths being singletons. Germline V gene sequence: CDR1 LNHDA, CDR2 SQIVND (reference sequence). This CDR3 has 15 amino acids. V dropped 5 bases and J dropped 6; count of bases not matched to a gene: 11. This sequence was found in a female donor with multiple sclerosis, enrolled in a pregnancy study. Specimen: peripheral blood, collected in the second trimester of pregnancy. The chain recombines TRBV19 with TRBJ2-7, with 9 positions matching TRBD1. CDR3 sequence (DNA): TGTGCCAGTAGTGAGAGGGGACAGGGCCCCCGCGAGCAGTACTTC. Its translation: CASSERGQGPREQYF. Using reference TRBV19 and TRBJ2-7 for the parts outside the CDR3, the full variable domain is DGGITQSPKYLFRKEGQNVTLSCEQNLNHDAMYWYRQDPGQGLRLIYYSQIVNDFQKGDIAEGYSVSREKKESFPLTVTSAQKNPTAFYLCASSERGQGPREQYFGPGTRLTVT.